This TCR beta chain is drawn from a study of cytomegalovirus exposure and HLA in healthy donors. The CDR3 covers 17 residues. The trim removed 3 bases at V and 2 bases at J, leaving 7 bases unmatched. The germline V gene encodes CDR1 MNHEY and CDR2 SMNVEV (reference sequence). A multiplex PCR was run with 60 Vbeta primers and 13 Jbeta primers. In the source study's methods: In a later analysis, of around 85 million unique beta chains, roughly 9.9 million appeared in at least two donors. The protocol was immunoSEQ multiplex PCR, while the TCRdb copy is restricted to in-frame clones and leaves out a portion. V and J calls and clone size follow that table, whereas D and trimming were derived from the DNA. The sample carries roughly 130,000 clones, around four fifths recorded once.

The chain couples TRBV27 to TRBJ2-2; 9 bases match TRBD2. The sequencing input was PBMCs. The receptor was isolated from a male donor in good health and CMV-seropositive. The CDR3 reads CASSFLGGRVNTGELFF. The CDR3 nucleotides read TGTGCCAGCAGTTTTCTCGGCGGGAGGGTAAACACCGGGGAGCTGTTTTTT.